This T cell receptor beta chain was documented in a study of T cells after yellow fever vaccination. Points from the study as a whole: Reappearance after the booster was seen for most primary-vaccination clones, at 96% CD4 and 75% to 90% CD8. Abundant contaminating clonotypes from the bulk population could appear in FACS-sorted repertoires. There was a small share of clonotypes that showed up in both the CD4 and CD8 compartments.

A remark on this clonotype: The antigen is unknown.

TCRdb reanalysed the 5' RACE reads using MiXCR and keeps one entry per CDR3 protein. The sample holds approximately 300,000 distinct CDR3 sequences; approximately 9% are singletons and the top ten take over 15%. Trimming removed 0 bases at V and 8 bases at J, with 16 bases between. CDR1 and CDR2 from the germline V gene are MNHEY and SVGAGI. CDR3 length: 16 residues. The TCR comes from a young man who received the YFV17D yellow fever vaccine. The chain employs TRBV6-5 and TRBJ1-4; D not resolved. The sequences come from PBMCs, collected on the day of the first yellow fever vaccination. CDR3 residues: CASSYSTPSSGEKLFF. CDR3 nucleotides: TGTGCCAGCAGTTACTCGACTCCATCCTCGGGGGAAAAACTGTTTTTT.